This T cell receptor beta chain is from a study of PD-1 blockade in classical Hodgkin lymphoma. On the study more broadly: Treatment was intravenous nivolumab, 3 mg/kg every 2 weeks, until progression.

Findings and limits, study-wide: The authors excluded patients who started nivolumab under 1 year after ASCT. Undefined causes, possibly disease activity or prior therapy, underlie the repertoire differences.

Sequenced by immunoSEQ multiplex PCR; TCRdb stores in-frame clones only, minus some. The sample includes about 85,000 clones, about nine tenths seen only once; the top ten take 2.6%. The patients all showed relapse after autologous stem cell transplantation, while their brentuximab vedotin exposure varied. This clone was recorded once. Its specificity is not known. The receptor was derived from a human donor with classical Hodgkin lymphoma. The sequencing here drew on peripheral blood mononuclear cells (PBMCs), taken before the second cycle of nivolumab.

The CDR3 nucleotides are TGTGCCAGCAGTGAAGAACGAGGTTACTACAATGAGCAGTTCTTC. Residues: CASSEERGYYNEQFF. V gene TRBV6-1 combines with J gene TRBJ2-1; D is ambiguous. The germline V gene has CDR1 MNHNS and CDR2 SASEGT. Trimming took off 1 base at V and 3 bases at J, with 10 bases between the two ends. The length of the CDR3 is 15 residues.